One sample yielded the 19 T cell receptor beta chains listed below, sequenced in a study of cytomegalovirus exposure and HLA in healthy donors. The study ran its PCR with 60 Vbeta and 13 Jbeta primers. Assay used: immunoSEQ multiplex PCR; TCRdb lists only in-frame clones, some missing. Here the sample spans about 190,000 clones, about four fifths being singletons. Sequences were obtained from PBMCs. Receptor source: a man aged 18 to 30 in good health and CMV-seronegative.

This sequence joins TRBV6-4 and TRBJ1-5; D remains ambiguous. V lost 5 bases, J lost 4 bases, and 9 bases lay in between. The CDR3 consists of 13 residues. Germline CDR1 and CDR2: MRHNA and SNTAGT. CDR3 amino acids: CASSFRINQPQHF. As DNA, the CDR3 is TGTGCCAGCAGTTTCAGGATAAATCAGCCCCAGCATTTT.

This clone has more than one count but fewer than ten. The chain is built from TRBV30 and TRBJ2-6; TRBD1 matches 8 bases. This CDR3 has 19 amino acids. Germline V CDR1 and CDR2: GTSNPN, SVGIG (reference sequence). The trim removed 0 bases at V and 1 base at J, leaving 11 bases unmatched. CDR3 coding DNA: TGTGCCTGGAGTGTTATCCCTCCAGGGGGCGGTTCTGGGGCCAACGTCCTGACTTTC. It encodes CAWSVIPPGGGSGANVLTF.

The chain has TRBV18 and TRBJ2-4, with 9 bases aligning to TRBD2. Germline V gene data show CDR1 as KGHSH and CDR2 as LQKENI. Trimming at V came to 5 bases and at J to 0 bases, leaving 11 bases not matched to a gene. The CDR3 totals 18 residues. The DNA for the CDR3 is TGTGCCAGCTCAGCGTTAGCGGGAGAACTACTAGCCAAAAACATTCAGTACTTC. Translating it yields CASSALAGELLAKNIQYF.

This chain connects TRBV14 to TRBJ1-1; 8 nucleotides align to TRBD1. Trimming cost V 2 bases and J 11 bases; bases outside gene matches: 13. The CDR3 contains 15 residues. Germline V gene data show CDR1 as SGHDN and CDR2 as FVKESK. The CDR3 loop reads CASSQSATGAHRAFF. The CDR3, as DNA: TGTGCCAGCAGCCAATCAGCGACAGGGGCTCATCGGGCTTTCTTT.

The chain recombines TRBV10-3 with TRBJ2-1; 14 bases map to TRBD2. Germline trimming cut 3 bases from V and 10 bases from J; bases unmatched to any gene: 8. The CDR3 consists of 16 residues. Germline-derived CDR1 and CDR2 are ENHRY and SYGVKD. CDR3 nucleotides: TGTGCCATCAGTGAACCCGGGACTAGCGGGGGCGGAGAGCAGTTCTTC. It yields the protein CAISEPGTSGGGEQFF.

The J gene is TRBJ2-7, the V gene TRBV14, with no clear D. This CDR3 spans 16 amino acids. With 5 bases removed from V and 2 bases from J, the gap between germline ends came to 19 bases. Germline loops: CDR1 SGHDN, CDR2 FVKESK. The CDR3 here is CASSGPALNEPYEQYF. DNA of the CDR3: TGTGCCAGCAGCGGGCCCGCTCTAAACGAACCCTACGAGCAGTACTTC.

This sequence joins TRBV4-2 and TRBJ2-7; tentatively, D is TRBD2 (5 bases). The CDR3 has 15 amino acids. V lost 2 bases, J lost 0 bases, and 11 bases lay in between. Germline-derived CDR1 and CDR2 are LGHNA and YNFKEQ. The CDR3 DNA follows: TGTGCCAGCAGCCAACCCGGACGGGACTCCTACGAGCAGTACTTC. It codes for CASSQPGRDSYEQYF.

The V and J genes are TRBV6-1 and TRBJ2-7; D is possibly TRBD1 (6 bases). V lost 2 bases and J 4 bases, leaving 15 bases between the germline ends. The CDR3 has 15 residues. Germline V gives CDR1 MNHNS, CDR2 SASEGT. The CDR3 sequence is CASSEWDIEGYEQYF. In nucleotides, the CDR3 is TGTGCCAGCAGTGAATGGGACATCGAAGGTTACGAGCAGTACTTC.

The chain carries TRBV5-1 and TRBJ1-1; tentative D call: TRBD1 (5 bases). The CDR3 runs to 13 residues. CDR1 and CDR2 from the germline V gene are SGHRS and YFSETQ. Between the trimmed V and J ends, which lost 6 bases and 1 base, there was a span of 10 bases. CDR3 amino acids: CASKQTANTEAFF. The CDR3 region has the DNA TGCGCCAGCAAGCAGACAGCGAACACTGAAGCTTTCTTT. Drawing the rest from reference TRBV5-1 and TRBJ1-1, the complete variable domain is KAGVTQTPRYLIKTRGQQVTLSCSPISGHRSVSWYQQTPGQGLQFLFEYFSETQRNKGNFPGRFSGRQFSNSRSEMNVSTLELGDSALYLCASKQTANTEAFFGQGTRLTVV.

The CDR3 nucleotides are TGTGCCAGCTCTCCGGCAGGGGGACACTCTGGGGCCAACGTCCTGACTTTC. Its protein is CASSPAGGHSGANVLTF. This chain links TRBV18 with TRBJ2-6, with TRBD1 matching over 7 bases. Germline V gene lookup returns CDR1 KGHSH and CDR2 LQKENI. V shed 6 bases, J shed 0 bases, and the junction held 8 bases outside the gene matches. The CDR3 spans 17 residues.

The chain has TRBV9 and TRBJ1-5; 8 positions match TRBD1. The CDR3 has 14 amino acids. CDR1 and CDR2 from the germline V gene are SGDLS and YYNGEE. V lost 3 bases to trimming and J lost 7 bases; unmatched junction nucleotides: 6. CDR3 nucleotides: TGTGCCAGCAGCGGGCAGGGGGCGCGGCAGCCCCAGCATTTT. Its translation is CASSGQGARQPQHF.

This clone has more than one count but fewer than ten. CDR3 nucleotide sequence: TGCGCCAGCAGTACTACTGGGACTAGCGGGAGGCTCAATGAGCAGTTCTTC. Its protein product is CASSTTGTSGRLNEQFF. The rearrangement links TRBV5-1 to TRBJ2-1, with 15 bases that match TRBD2. The CDR3 length is 17 residues. CDR1 is SGHRS, CDR2 YFSETQ, per germline. The ends lost 5 bases at V and 6 bases at J; junction bases unmatched: 9.

The chain is built from TRBV4-3 and TRBJ1-5; the match to TRBD1 covers 8 bases. Per germline, CDR1 LGHNA and CDR2 YSLEER. Germline trimming cut 1 base from V and 6 bases from J; bases unmatched to any gene: 5. This CDR3 spans 15 amino acids. The CDR3 region has the DNA TGCGCCAGCAGCCAAGGGACAGGGAGGTCTCAGCCCCAGCATTTT. Protein: CASSQGTGRSQPQHF.

This chain links TRBV28 with TRBJ2-3, with D possibly matching TRBD2 (5 bases). The CDR3 consists of 11 residues. CDR1 and CDR2 (germline): MDHEN, SYDVKM. V dropped 6 bases and J dropped 9 bases, with 10 bases sitting between them. The CDR3: CASRDSRTQYF. CDR3 sequence (DNA): TGTGCCAGCAGGGACTCCCGGACGCAGTATTTT. The full variable domain, in which reference TRBV28 and TRBJ2-3 provide the parts outside the CDR3, is DVKVTQSSRYLVKRTGEKVFLECVQDMDHENMFWYRQDPGLGLRLIYFSYDVKMKEKGDIPEGYSVSREKKERFSLILESASTNQTSMYLCASRDSRTQYFGPGTRLTVL.

This rearrangement joins TRBV6-5 to TRBJ2-3; perhaps TRBD2 as D (5 bases). The V and J ends lost 7 bases and 3 bases respectively, with 11 bases between them. This CDR3 has 13 amino acids. Germline V gene sequence: CDR1 MNHEY, CDR2 SVGAGI. DNA for the CDR3: TGTGCCAGCACGTCTAGGAGGACAGATACGCAGTATTTT. Residues: CASTSRRTDTQYF.

The chain recombines TRBV11-2 with TRBJ2-7, with D possibly being TRBD2 (5 bases). The V gene's germline CDR1 is SGHAT and CDR2 FQNNGV. V lost 3 bases and J 4 bases, leaving 7 bases between the germline ends. This CDR3 has 12 residues. CDR3 amino acids: CASSFRGYEQYF. In DNA, the CDR3 is TGTGCCAGCAGCTTTCGGGGTTACGAGCAGTACTTC. Combining the CDR3 with reference TRBV11-2 and TRBJ2-7 gives the whole variable domain EAGVAQSPRYKIIEKRQSVAFWCNPISGHATLYWYQQILGQGPKLLIQFQNNGVVDDSQLPKDRFSAERLKGVDSTLKIQPAKLEDSAVYLCASSFRGYEQYFGPGTRLTVT.

The chain joins TRBV18 to TRBJ2-3; possible D gene TRBD2, 5 bases. The CDR3 has 15 amino acids. The ends were cut back, 0 bases at V and 10 bases at J, with 17 bases in the middle. Germline CDR1 is KGHSH and CDR2 is LQKENI. CDR3 protein: CASSPPESGRASQYF. The CDR3, as DNA: TGTGCCAGCTCACCACCCGAGTCGGGGAGAGCTTCGCAGTATTTT.

The chain has TRBV6-6 and TRBJ2-1; 10 bases line up with TRBD1. This CDR3 region has 15 residues. Germline-derived CDR1 and CDR2 are MNHNY and SVGAGI (reference sequence). V lost 10 bases and J lost 2; bases outside the gene matches: 8. Here the CDR3 reads CATNIGTGAYNEQFF. CDR3 nucleotides: TGTGCCACCAACATCGGGACAGGGGCCTACAATGAGCAGTTCTTC.

The chain couples TRBV6-5 to TRBJ1-1; D is undetermined. V lost 7 bases to trimming and J lost 8 bases, with 11 bases between them. This CDR3 is built from 11 residues. The germline gives CDR1 MNHEY, CDR2 SVGAGI. The CDR3 protein is CASIEGEEAFF. Here the CDR3 DNA reads TGTGCCAGCATTGAAGGAGAAGAAGCTTTCTTT.